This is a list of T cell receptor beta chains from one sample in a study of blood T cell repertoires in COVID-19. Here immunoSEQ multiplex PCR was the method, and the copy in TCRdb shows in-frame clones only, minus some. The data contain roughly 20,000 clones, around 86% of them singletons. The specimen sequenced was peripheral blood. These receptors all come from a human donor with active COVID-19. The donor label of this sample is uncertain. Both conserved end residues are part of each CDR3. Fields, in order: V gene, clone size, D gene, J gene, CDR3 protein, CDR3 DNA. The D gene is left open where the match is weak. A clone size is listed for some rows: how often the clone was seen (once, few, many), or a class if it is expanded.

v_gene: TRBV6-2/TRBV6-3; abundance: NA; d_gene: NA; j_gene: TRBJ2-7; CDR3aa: CASSLKGVYEQYF; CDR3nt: TGTGCCAGCAGTTTAAAGGGGGTCTACGAGCAGTACTTC
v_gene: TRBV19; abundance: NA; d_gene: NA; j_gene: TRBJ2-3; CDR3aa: CASSNGHTDTQYF; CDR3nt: TGTGCCAGTAGTAACGGACACACAGATACGCAGTATTTT
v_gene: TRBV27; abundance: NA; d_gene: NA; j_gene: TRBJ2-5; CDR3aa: CASSFRGERETQYF; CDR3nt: TGTGCCAGCAGTTTCAGGGGGGAACGAGAGACCCAGTACTTC
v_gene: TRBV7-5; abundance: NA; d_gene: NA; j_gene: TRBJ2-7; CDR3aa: CASGRGVIYEQYF; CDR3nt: TGTGCCAGTGGGCGGGGGGTAATCTACGAGCAGTACTTC
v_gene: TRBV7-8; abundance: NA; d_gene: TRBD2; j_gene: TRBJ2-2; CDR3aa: CASSHGLAGGGGTGELFF; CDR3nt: TGTGCCAGCAGCCACGGCCTAGCGGGGGGCGGGGGCACCGGGGAGCTGTTTTTT
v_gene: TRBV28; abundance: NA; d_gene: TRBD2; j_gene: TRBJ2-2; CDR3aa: CASSLAGGPTGELFF; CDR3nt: TGTGCCAGCAGTTTAGCGGGGGGGCCCACCGGGGAGCTGTTTTTT
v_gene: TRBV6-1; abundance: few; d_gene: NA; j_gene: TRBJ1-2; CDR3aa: CASSELRSNYGYTF; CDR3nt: TGTGCCAGCAGTGAATTGAGGTCTAACTATGGCTACACCTTC
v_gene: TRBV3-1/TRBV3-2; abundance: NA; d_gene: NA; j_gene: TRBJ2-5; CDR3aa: CASSPWGDLGTQYF; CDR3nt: TGTGCCAGCAGCCCCTGGGGGGACCTGGGGACCCAGTACTTC
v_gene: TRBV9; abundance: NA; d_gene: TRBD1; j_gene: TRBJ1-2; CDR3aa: CASTPQQGAWGYTF; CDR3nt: TGTGCCAGCACCCCGCAACAGGGGGCTTGGGGCTACACCTTC
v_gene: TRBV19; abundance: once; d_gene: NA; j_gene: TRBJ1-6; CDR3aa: CASTVGTLDNSPLHF; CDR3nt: TGTGCCAGTACCGTGGGGACACTGGATAATTCACCCCTCCACTTT
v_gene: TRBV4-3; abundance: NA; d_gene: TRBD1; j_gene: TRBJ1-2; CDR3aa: CASSQEQGAGGYTF; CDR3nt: TGCGCCAGCAGCCAAGAACAGGGGGCGGGGGGCTACACCTTC
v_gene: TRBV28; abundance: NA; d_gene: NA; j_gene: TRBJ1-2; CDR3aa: CASSLDQFDYYGYTF; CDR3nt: TGTGCCAGCAGTTTAGATCAGTTTGATTACTATGGCTACACCTTC
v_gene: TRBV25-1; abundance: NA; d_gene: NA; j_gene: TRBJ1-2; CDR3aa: CASTQGGPDYGYTF; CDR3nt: TGTGCCAGCACTCAAGGGGGTCCGGACTATGGCTACACCTTC
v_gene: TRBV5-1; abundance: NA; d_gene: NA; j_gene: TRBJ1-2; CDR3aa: CASSGATGINYGYTF; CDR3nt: TGCGCCAGCAGCGGAGCTACAGGGATTAACTATGGCTACACCTTC
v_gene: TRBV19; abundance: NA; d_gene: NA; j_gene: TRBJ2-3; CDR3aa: CASANPRGSTDTQYF; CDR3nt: TGTGCCAGTGCCAATCCCAGGGGTAGCACAGATACGCAGTATTTT
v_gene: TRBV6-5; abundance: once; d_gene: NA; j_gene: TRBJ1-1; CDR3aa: CASNVEGYTEAFF; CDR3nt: TGTGCCAGCAATGTGGAGGGTTACACTGAAGCTTTCTTT
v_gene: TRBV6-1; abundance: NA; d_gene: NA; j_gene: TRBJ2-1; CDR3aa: CASSEPSISYNEQFF; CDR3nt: TGTGCCAGCAGTGAACCTAGCATCTCCTACAATGAGCAGTTCTTC
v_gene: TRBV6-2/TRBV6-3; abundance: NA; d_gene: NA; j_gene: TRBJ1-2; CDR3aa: CASSYTENYGYTF; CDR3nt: TGTGCCAGCAGTTACACAGAGAACTATGGCTACACCTTC
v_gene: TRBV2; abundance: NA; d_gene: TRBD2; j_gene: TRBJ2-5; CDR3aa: CASSEELAAPETQYF; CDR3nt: TGTGCCAGCAGTGAAGAACTAGCGGCCCCAGAGACCCAGTACTTC
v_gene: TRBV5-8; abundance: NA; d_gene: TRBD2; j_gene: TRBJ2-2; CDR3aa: CASNGLANTGELFF; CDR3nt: TGTGCCAGCAACGGACTAGCGAACACCGGGGAGCTGTTTTTT
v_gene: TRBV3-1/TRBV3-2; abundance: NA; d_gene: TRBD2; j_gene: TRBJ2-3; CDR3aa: CASSQASSGGASSRTDTQYF; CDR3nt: TGTGCCAGCAGCCAAGCATCTAGCGGGGGGGCAAGCTCCCGCACAGATACGCAGTATTTT
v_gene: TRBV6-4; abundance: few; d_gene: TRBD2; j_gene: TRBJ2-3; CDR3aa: CASSDSSGGSTDTQYF; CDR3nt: TGTGCCAGCAGTGACTCAAGCGGGGGTAGCACAGATACGCAGTATTTT
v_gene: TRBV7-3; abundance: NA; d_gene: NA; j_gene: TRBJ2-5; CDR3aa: CASSLKGPGETQYF; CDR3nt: TGTGCCAGCAGCTTAAAGGGGCCGGGAGAGACCCAGTACTTC
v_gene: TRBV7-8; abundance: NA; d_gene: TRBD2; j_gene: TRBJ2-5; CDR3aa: CASSQNDGTSLETQYF; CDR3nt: TGTGCCAGCAGCCAAAACGACGGGACTAGTTTAGAGACCCAGTACTTC
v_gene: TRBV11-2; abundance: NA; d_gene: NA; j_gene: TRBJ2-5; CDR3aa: CASSPTMGLPTAAQYF; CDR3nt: TGTGCCAGCAGCCCGACGATGGGACTGCCGACAGCGGCCCAGTACTTC